These T cell receptor beta chains were read from a single sample in a study of blood T cell repertoires in COVID-19. Clones were read by immunoSEQ multiplex PCR, and TCRdb kept only the in-frame ones, dropping some. The table shows more than 200,000 clones, with around nine tenths occurring only once. Source material: peripheral blood. The receptors shown here come from an older woman with COVID-19, enrolled during active disease. The CDR3 runs from the conserved cysteine through the conserved F or W. D genes are given only for firm matches. Expanded clones get a size class; other rows say once, few or many, or leave the size out.

16 TRBJ1-6 . TRBV6-5 . TGTGCCAGCAGTTACTCGAGCAGGGGCGGAAATTCACCCCTCCACTTT CASSYSSRGGNSPLHF
16 TRBJ2-1 . TRBV4-1 few TGCGCCAGCAGCCAAGAGGCTAGCTTTTTCTCGGGGGAGCAGTTCTTC CASSQEASFFSGEQFF
13 TRBJ1-4 . TRBV3-1/TRBV3-2 . TGTGCCAGCAGCCAAGATATGAGGTACTCACTGTTTTTT CASSQDMRYSLFF
14 TRBJ1-5 TRBD1 TRBV24-1 . TGTGCCACCAGTGACCCGGACAGGAATCAGCCCCAGCATTTT CATSDPDRNQPQHF
18 TRBJ2-1 . TRBV4-2 . TGTGCCAGCAGCCGCCTTCTTGGGGGCGACCCCTCCTACAATGAGCAGTTCTTC CASSRLLGGDPSYNEQFF
15 TRBJ2-1 . TRBV6-1 . TGTGCCAGCAGTGAAGCAGCGGGCTCCTACAATGAGCAGTTCTTC CASSEAAGSYNEQFF
15 TRBJ2-7 TRBD1 TRBV3-1/TRBV3-2 . TGTGCCAGCAGCTATGGGACAGGGGGTTCCTACGAGCAGTACTTC CASSYGTGGSYEQYF
12 TRBJ1-3 . TRBV9 once TGTGCCAGCAGCTCCTCTGTAAACACCATATATTTT CASSSSVNTIYF
11 TRBJ1-2 . TRBV28 . TGTGCCAGCCAGGGGAACTATGGCTACACCTTC CASQGNYGYTF
14 TRBJ1-2 TRBD1 TRBV5-4 . TGTGCCAGCAGGCGAGGGACAGGAGAACTTATCTACACCTTC CASRRGTGELIYTF
14 TRBJ1-4 TRBD1 TRBV2 few TGTGCCAGCAGTCCGACAGGGGATATGGAAAAACTGTTTTTT CASSPTGDMEKLFF
15 TRBJ2-3 . TRBV14 . TGTGCCAGCAGCCAACCGGCGGGAATTAGGGGTACGCAGTATTTT CASSQPAGIRGTQYF
15 TRBJ2-5 TRBD2 TRBV6-5 . TGTGCCAGCAGCCCGACGGGACTAGCAGGAGAGACCCAGTACTTC CASSPTGLAGETQYF
16 TRBJ2-1 TRBD2 TRBV15 . TGTGCCACCAGCAGAGGGGCTAGCGGGAGGTACAATGAGCAGTTCTTC CATSRGASGRYNEQFF